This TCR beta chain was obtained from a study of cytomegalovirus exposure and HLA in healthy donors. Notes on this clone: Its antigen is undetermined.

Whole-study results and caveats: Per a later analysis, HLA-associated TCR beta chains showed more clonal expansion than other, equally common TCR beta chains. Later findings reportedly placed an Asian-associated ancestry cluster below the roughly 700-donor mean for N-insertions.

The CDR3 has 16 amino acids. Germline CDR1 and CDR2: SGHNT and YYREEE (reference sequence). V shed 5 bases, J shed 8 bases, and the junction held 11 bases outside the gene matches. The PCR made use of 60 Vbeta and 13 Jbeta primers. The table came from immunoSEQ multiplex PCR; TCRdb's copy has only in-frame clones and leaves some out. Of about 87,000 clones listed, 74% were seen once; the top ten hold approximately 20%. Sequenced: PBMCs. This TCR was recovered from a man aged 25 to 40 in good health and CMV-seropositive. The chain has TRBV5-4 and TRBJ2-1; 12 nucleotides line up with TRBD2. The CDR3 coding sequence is TGTGCCAGCAGTTCCATGCTAGCGGGAGGGCCCCATGAGCAGTTCTTC. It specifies CASSSMLAGGPHEQFF.